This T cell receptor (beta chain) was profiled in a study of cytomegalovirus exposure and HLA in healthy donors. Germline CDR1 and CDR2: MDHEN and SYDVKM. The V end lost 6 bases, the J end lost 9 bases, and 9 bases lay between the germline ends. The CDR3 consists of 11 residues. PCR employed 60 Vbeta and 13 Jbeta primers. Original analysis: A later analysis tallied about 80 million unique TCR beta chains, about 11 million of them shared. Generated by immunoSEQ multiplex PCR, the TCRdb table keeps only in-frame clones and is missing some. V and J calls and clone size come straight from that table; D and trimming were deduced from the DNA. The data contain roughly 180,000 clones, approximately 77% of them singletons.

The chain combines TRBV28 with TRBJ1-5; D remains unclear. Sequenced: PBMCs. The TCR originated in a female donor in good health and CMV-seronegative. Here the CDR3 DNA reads TGTGCCAGCAGGTACCCCGGGCCCCAGCATTTT. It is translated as CASRYPGPQHF. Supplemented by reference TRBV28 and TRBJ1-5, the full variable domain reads DVKVTQSSRYLVKRTGEKVFLECVQDMDHENMFWYRQDPGLGLRLIYFSYDVKMKEKGDIPEGYSVSREKKERFSLILESASTNQTSMYLCASRYPGPQHFGDGTRLSIL.